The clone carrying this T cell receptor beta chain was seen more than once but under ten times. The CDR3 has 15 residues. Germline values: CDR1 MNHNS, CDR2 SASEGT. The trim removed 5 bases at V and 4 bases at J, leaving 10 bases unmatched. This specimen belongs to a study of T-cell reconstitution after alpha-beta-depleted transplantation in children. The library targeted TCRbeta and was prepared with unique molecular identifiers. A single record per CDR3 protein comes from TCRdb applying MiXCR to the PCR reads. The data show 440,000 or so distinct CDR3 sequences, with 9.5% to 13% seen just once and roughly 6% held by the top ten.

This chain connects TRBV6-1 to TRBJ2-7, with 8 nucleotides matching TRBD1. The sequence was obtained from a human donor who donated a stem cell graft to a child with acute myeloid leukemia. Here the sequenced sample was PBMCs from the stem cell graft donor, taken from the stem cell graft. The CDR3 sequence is CASSTRRGRIYEQYF. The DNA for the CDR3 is TGTGCCAGCAGTACCCGCAGGGGGCGCATATACGAGCAGTACTTC.